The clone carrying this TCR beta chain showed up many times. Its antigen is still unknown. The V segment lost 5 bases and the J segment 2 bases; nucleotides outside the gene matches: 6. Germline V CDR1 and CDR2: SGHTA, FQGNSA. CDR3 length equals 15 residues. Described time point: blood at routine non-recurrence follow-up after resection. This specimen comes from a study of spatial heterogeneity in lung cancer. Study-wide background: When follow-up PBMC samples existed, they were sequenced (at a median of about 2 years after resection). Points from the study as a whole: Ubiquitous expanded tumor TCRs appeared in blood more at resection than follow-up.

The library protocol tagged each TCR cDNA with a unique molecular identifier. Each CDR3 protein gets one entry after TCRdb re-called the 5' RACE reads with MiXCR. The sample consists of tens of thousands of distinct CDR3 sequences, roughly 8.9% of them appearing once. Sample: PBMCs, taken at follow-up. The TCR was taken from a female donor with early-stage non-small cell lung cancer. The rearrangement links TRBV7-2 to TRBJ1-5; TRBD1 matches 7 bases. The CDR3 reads CASSRYGTGNQPQHF. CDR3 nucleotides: TGTGCCAGCAGCCGATACGGGACAGGCAATCAGCCCCAGCATTTT.